One sample yielded the 26 T cell receptor beta chains listed below, sequenced in a study of tumor-infiltrating lymphocytes in primary liver carcinoma. Starting from 500 ng of total RNA, TCR beta cDNA was produced with a primer in the constant region. Slightly modified ARM-PCR with three nested multiplex PCR rounds yielded TCR beta libraries. Both of the initial two PCR rounds ran for around 9 cycles and employed TRBV1-TRBV30 forward primers alongside a C-beta reverse primer. TCRdb fed the multiplex PCR reads into MiXCR, producing one record per CDR3 protein. The sample shows 320,000 or so distinct CDR3 sequences, around three fifths of them seen only once. Germline DNA was also extracted, while the blood RNA originated from unsorted whole blood. The source material was peripheral blood. Every receptor here comes from a man between 35 and 55 years old with primary liver carcinoma and hepatitis B virus infection.

Comments on this clonotype: With a much larger clone just one base away, this may be a read error. This chain links TRBV5-6 with TRBJ2-2; 10 positions match TRBD1. This CDR3 has 15 residues. V lost 6 bases, J lost 5 bases, and 7 bases stayed unmatched. Germline CDR1 and CDR2: SGHDT and YYEEEE. The DNA for the CDR3 is TGTGCCAGCAACATAAGGACAGGGGGAACCGGGGAGCTGTTTTTT. Protein product: CASNIRTGGTGELFF. Using reference TRBV5-6 and TRBJ2-2 for the parts outside the CDR3, the full variable domain is DAGVTQSPTHLIKTRGQQVTLRCSPKSGHDTVSWYQQALGQGPQFIFQYYEEEERQRGNFPDRFSGHQFPNYSSELNVNALLLGDSALYLCASNIRTGGTGELFFGEGSRLTVL.

On this clonotype itself: This may arise from a read error, as a much more abundant clone is one base away. The chain links TRBV6-5 to TRBJ2-5; D is ambiguous. Germline values: CDR1 MNHEY, CDR2 SVGAGI. The germline V and J ends were trimmed by 8 bases and 6 bases, with 16 bases remaining between them. CDR3 size: 13 residues. The CDR3 DNA sequence: TGTGCCAGCGGGGTGGCAGTGACCCAGACCCAGTACTTC. As protein: CASGVAVTQTQYF.

Regarding this clonotype: The CDR3 ends on some other residue instead of the conserved phenylalanine or tryptophan, so this is likely a read error. The chain employs TRBV28 and TRBJ2-3; D perhaps matches TRBD2 (5 bases). Germline loops: CDR1 MDHEN, CDR2 SYDVKM. The CDR3 runs to 16 residues. V gave up 8 bases and J gave up 4 bases, with 22 bases separating them. CDR3 coding DNA: TGTGCCAGCCATCAGAAACGCCGGGATAAGGCAGATACGCAGTATCTT. Its translation: CASHQKRRDKADTQYL.

The chain links TRBV20-1 to TRBJ2-3; D is tentatively TRBD1 or TRBD2 (5 bases each). The V and J ends lost 6 bases and 0 bases respectively, with 16 bases between them. The CDR3 has 15 amino acids. CDR1 DFQATT and CDR2 SNEGSKA come from the germline V gene (reference sequence). CDR3 sequence: CSARGGAASTDTQYF. CDR3 bases: TGCAGTGCCCGGGGTGGGGCGGCGAGCACAGATACGCAGTATTTT.

To note about this clonotype: The CDR3 does not end in the conserved phenylalanine or tryptophan, so this is likely a read error. V is TRBV11-2 and J is TRBJ2-1; tentative D call: TRBD2 (6 bases). CDR1 and CDR2 (germline): SGHAT, FQNNGV. The CDR3 has 14 amino acids. The CDR3 region is CAISLVGGYNEQFL. The CDR3 DNA is TGTGCCATCAGCTTAGTTGGGGGGTACAATGAGCAGTTCTTA.

This chain connects TRBV7-9 to TRBJ2-5; D gene uncertain. There are 13 residues in the CDR3. CDR1 and CDR2 from the germline V gene are SEHNR and FQNEAQ (reference sequence). V was pared by 4 bases and J by 0 bases, with 6 bases between. CDR3 sequence reads: CASSSRDQETQYF. DNA for the CDR3: TGTGCCAGCAGCTCTCGGGACCAAGAGACCCAGTACTTC.

This clonotype appeared a few times. The J gene is TRBJ2-1, the V gene TRBV28; no reliable D call. Looked up from germline, CDR1 is MDHEN and CDR2 is SYDVKM. The V end lost 1 base, the J end lost 7 bases, and 26 bases lay between the germline ends. This CDR3 contains 19 residues. The CDR3 loop is CASSLSSPLGAPRRNEQFF. CDR3 coding DNA: TGTGCCAGCAGTTTATCCTCCCCGTTAGGAGCGCCCCGGCGGAATGAGCAGTTCTTC.

This clonotype appeared a single time. The chain combines TRBV12-3 or TRBV12-4 with TRBJ2-7; 9 bases match TRBD2. This CDR3 spans 15 amino acids. The DNA of the CDR3 is TGTGTCAGTAGTTTAGAGGGACTAGCTTCCTACGAGCAGTACTTC. Translation: CVSSLEGLASYEQYF.

With respect to this clonotype: At one end, the junction sequence differs from germline, possibly due to a read error. V and J are TRBV28 and TRBJ2-3; the match to TRBD2 covers 13 bases. Germline V gene lookup returns CDR1 MDHEN and CDR2 SYDVKM. The CDR3 is 17 residues long. The CDR3 DNA reads TGTGCCAGCAGTCCCCCCGGACTAGCGGGAGCCTCAGATGCGCAGTATTTT. Translating gives CASSPPGLAGASDAQYF.

Comment on this clonotype: This could be a read error, since a much larger clone is one nucleotide away. The J gene is TRBJ1-2, the V gene TRBV29-1; D possibly corresponds to TRBD1 (5 bases). The ends were cut back, 8 bases at V and 7 bases at J, with 20 bases in the middle. This CDR3 has 13 amino acids. Germline V gene lookup returns CDR1 SQVTM and CDR2 ANQGSEA. CDR3 nucleotides: TGCAGCCTTCACCCGGGACTTTCTGTTGGCTACACCTTC. It is translated as CSLHPGLSVGYTF.

A word on this clonotype: This clone may be a read error of a much larger clone one base away. The J gene is TRBJ2-1, the V gene TRBV11-2; 12 nucleotides align to TRBD1. CDR3 length: 16 amino acids. CDR1 is SGHAT and CDR2 is FQNNGV in the germline V gene. CDR3 amino acids: CASSLLGTGGYNEQSF. The CDR3 nucleotides read TGTGCCAGCAGCTTGCTAGGGACAGGGGGCTACAATGAGCAGTCCTTC. Filled out from reference TRBV11-2 and TRBJ2-1, the complete variable domain reads EAGVAQSPRYKIIEKRQSVAFWCNPISGHATLYWYQQILGQGPKLLIQFQNNGVVDDSQLPKDRFSAERLKGVDSTLKIQPAKLEDSAVYLCASSLLGTGGYNEQSFGPGTRLTVL.

A note on this clonotype: A much larger clone lies one base from this, so it may be a read error. The V gene is TRBV29-1, the J gene TRBJ1-1, with D possibly matching TRBD1 (6 bases). CDR3 length: 15 amino acids. Germline-derived CDR1 and CDR2 are SQVTM and ANQGSEA. Trimming cost V 5 bases and J 4 bases, with 20 bases left between them. DNA of the CDR3: TGCAGCGTTCAAGGTCAGGGGCGGTGGGGCACTGAAGCTTTCTTT. The encoded protein is CSVQGQGRWGTEAFF.

As regards this clonotype: The junction departs from germline at one end; a sequencing error may be responsible. The chain combines TRBV7-9 with TRBJ2-5; D unclear. The CDR3 is 16 residues long. Germline V lookup: CDR1 SEHNR, CDR2 FQNEAQ (reference sequence). The CDR3 DNA reads TGTACCAGCAGCTTAGTACGAATTAGACAAGAAGAGACCCAGTACTTC. This codes for CTSSLVRIRQEETQYF.

A single count supports this clonotype. A read error may produce the germline difference seen at one junction end. The rearrangement joins TRBV6-1 to TRBJ1-2; D not certain. CDR1 and CDR2 (germline): MNHNS, SASEGT. This CDR3 is built from 13 residues. In nucleotides, the CDR3 is TGTGCCAGCGGTGAGTGGGGAGTTGATGGCTACACCTTC. It is translated as CASGEWGVDGYTF.

This clonotype was recorded at least ten times. This sequence joins TRBV14 and TRBJ2-7; D is unresolved. Per germline, CDR1 SGHDN and CDR2 FVKESK. V was trimmed by 0 bases and J by 6 bases, leaving 9 bases between them. This CDR3 contains 13 residues. CDR3 protein: CASSQDLASEQYF. The CDR3 nucleotides are TGTGCCAGCAGCCAAGATTTGGCGTCCGAGCAGTACTTC.

This clonotype was counted many times. The chain recombines TRBV29-1 with TRBJ2-7; 7 nucleotides line up with TRBD1. The V and J ends lost 4 bases and 2 bases, in that order; junction bases with no gene match: 2. Germline CDR1 and CDR2: SQVTM and ANQGSEA. The length of the CDR3 is 12 residues. CDR3 nucleotides: TGCAGCGTTGGGGGACAGACCTACGAGCAGTACTTC. It translates to CSVGGQTYEQYF.

As DNA, the CDR3 is TGTGCCAGCAGTCCCTGGACACTCCCCTACGAGCAGTACTTC. It encodes CASSPWTLPYEQYF. J is TRBJ2-7 and V is TRBV6-6, with D possibly being TRBD1 (5 bases). The V end lost 5 bases, the J end lost 2 bases, and 13 bases lay between the germline ends. The CDR3 runs to 14 residues. The germline V gene encodes CDR1 MNHNY and CDR2 SVGAGI (reference sequence).

Turning to this clonotype: Germline is not matched at one junction end, which may reflect a read error. The J gene is TRBJ2-3, the V gene TRBV11-2, with a possible D match to TRBD2 (6 bases). The germline CDR1 and CDR2 sequences are SGHAT and FQNNGV. The CDR3 consists of 16 residues. The CDR3 loop reads CASSSQLSGYIDMQYF. In DNA form, the CDR3 reads TGTGCCAGCAGCTCCCAACTTAGCGGCTACATAGATATGCAGTATTTT.

Only one count was recorded for this clonotype. An end of the junction does not agree with germline; a read error may underlie this. The chain links TRBV12-3 or TRBV12-4 to TRBJ2-1; D remains unclear. This CDR3 spans 13 amino acids. For the CDR3, the DNA is TGTGCCAGCAAGAGAAGCTCCTACAATGAGCAGTTATTC. This sequence encodes CASKRSSYNEQLF.

The CDR3 loop reads CASGQGSNTKVFF. As DNA, the CDR3 is TGCGCCAGCGGACAGGGATCGAACACTAAAGTTTTCTTT. J is TRBJ1-1 and V is TRBV5-1; TRBD1 aligns across 8 bases. The CDR3 runs 13 residues. Unmatched junction bases numbered 15, after V lost 7 bases and J lost 13 bases. Germline lookup yields CDR1 SGHRS and CDR2 YFSETQ.

In the case of this clonotype: A much larger clone lies one base from this, so it may be a read error. The CDR3, as DNA: TGCAGCGTTCAACGGGAATACACTGAAGCTTTCTTT. Encoded protein: CSVQREYTEAFF. The chain carries TRBV29-1 and TRBJ1-1; unclear D gene. Trimming stripped 5 bases from V and 3 bases from J, with 10 bases between. CDR3 length equals 12 residues. Germline loops: CDR1 SQVTM, CDR2 ANQGSEA.

The chain has TRBV9 and TRBJ2-7; no clear D gene. The ends were cut back, 0 bases at V and 5 bases at J, with 12 bases in the middle. The CDR3 sequence is 14 residues long. The germline V gene encodes CDR1 SGDLS and CDR2 YYNGEE. CDR3 coding DNA: TGTGCCAGCAGCGTAGCCCCTGAAAGGGACGAGCAGTACTTC. Protein: CASSVAPERDEQYF.

J is TRBJ2-1 and V is TRBV15, with a weak D call TRBD2 (6 bases). There are 16 residues in the CDR3. Trimming shortened V by 3 bases and J by 6 bases, and 18 bases separated the two germline ends. CDR1 and CDR2 (germline): LNHNV, YYDKDF (reference sequence). In DNA, the CDR3 is TGTGCCACCAGCAGTGGAAGGCTACTGGGGGGCAATGAGCAGTTCTTC. Protein sequence: CATSSGRLLGGNEQFF.

Concerning this clonotype: Being one base from a much bigger clone, this may be a read error. In DNA, the CDR3 is TGTGCCAGCAGTTACCGGGGACGGGAGAGGAGAGATACGCAGTATTTT. Its protein is CASSYRGRERRDTQYF. V usage is TRBV6-2 or TRBV6-3 and J usage is TRBJ2-3; weak D call: TRBD2 (6 bases). The length of the CDR3 is 16 residues. The V and J ends lost 2 bases and 5 bases respectively, with 17 bases between them. CDR1 and CDR2 (germline): MNHEY, SVGEGT.

Turning to this clonotype: At one of its ends the junction is not consistent with the germline gene, which may arise from a read error. The chain joins TRBV18 to TRBJ2-7, with TRBD2 identical over 12 bases. The CDR3 length is 13 residues. Looked up from germline, CDR1 is KGHSH and CDR2 is LQKENI. DNA of the CDR3: TGTGCAAGCTCACGACTAGCGGGAGACGAGCGGTACTTC. Its protein product is CASSRLAGDERYF. The variable domain in full, completed from reference TRBV18 and TRBJ2-7, reads NAGVMQNPRHLVRRRGQEARLRCSPMKGHSHVYWYRQLPEEGLKFMVYLQKENIIDESGMPKERFSAEFPKEGPSILRIQQVVRGDSAAYFCASSRLAGDERYFGPGTRLTVT.

Notes on this clonotype: This may be a read error, as it is one base from a much larger clone. The chain recombines TRBV29-1 with TRBJ2-3; 9 nucleotides align to TRBD1. Looked up from germline, CDR1 is SQVTM and CDR2 is ANQGSEA. V dropped 6 bases and J dropped 4; count of bases not matched to a gene: 8. This CDR3 is 14 amino acids long. In nucleotides, the CDR3 is TGCAGCGTCCGAACAGGGGGCTGGGCAGATACGCAGTATTTT. Its translation: CSVRTGGWADTQYF.